This TCR beta chain was obtained from a study of vaccination and CD4 T cells after COVID-19. Study details: Stimulation used overlapping spike peptides from SARS-CoV-2, HCoV-NL63, HCoV-OC43 and HCoV-229E.

As for time point: late sampling 161 to 241 days after vaccination in a few convalescent patients. Regarding treatment: roughly 10-day PBMC culture with coronavirus spike peptide pools or control peptides (ViraFEST assay). Negative-selection isolation of CD4+ T cells was performed after around ten days of culture. This clonotype was recorded a few times. Its antigen is not identified. The Oncomine TCR Beta short-read assay generated sequence data from the DNA of cultured CD4+ T cells. TCRdb analysed the PCR reads with MiXCR anew, one entry per CDR3 protein. The table has approximately 17,000 distinct CDR3 sequences, around 50% seen once. V lost 4 bases to trimming and J lost 5 bases, with 17 bases between them. The CDR3 sequence is 15 residues long. CDR1 is SGHTA, CDR2 FQGNSA, per germline.

The sample consisted of CD4+ T cells from blood, cultured in vitro, taken about 7 months after SARS-CoV-2 vaccination. The chain is built from TRBV7-2 and TRBJ1-1, with a weak D call TRBD1 (6 bases). The sequence was collected from a human donor who had recovered from COVID-19. DNA of the CDR3: TGTGCCAGCAGCTACGGACAGCCGGGAAGGACTGAAGCTTTCTTT. It specifies CASSYGQPGRTEAFF.